These 9 T cell receptor beta chains share one sample of origin, sequenced in a study of identical twins. In TCRdb, the 5' RACE reads were re-called with MiXCR into one record per CDR3 protein. This table has 100,000 or so distinct CDR3 sequences, less than 6.5% appearing once. The sequenced sample was memory T cells sorted from blood. Every receptor here comes from a woman in her forties or fifties in good health.

This clonotype was observed at least ten times. The rearrangement links TRBV6-5 to TRBJ1-3, with TRBD1 identical over 7 bases. The CDR3 has 15 amino acids. Looked up from germline, CDR1 is MNHEY and CDR2 is SVGAGI. Unmatched junction bases numbered 7, after V lost 6 bases and J lost 2 bases. The CDR3 sequence is CASSLTQGTGNTIYF. In DNA, the CDR3 is TGTGCCAGCAGCCTCACACAGGGGACTGGAAACACCATATATTTT.

This clonotype came up many times. The chain employs TRBV29-1 and TRBJ1-1; D gene uncertain. CDR1 and CDR2 from the germline V gene are SQVTM and ANQGSEA. The V and J ends lost 3 bases and 11 bases respectively, with 19 bases between them. This CDR3 contains 13 residues. The DNA for the CDR3 is TGCAGCGTTGAGAGGGTGGGTGTCAATGCCGCTTTCTTT. This sequence encodes CSVERVGVNAAFF.

This clonotype was observed many times. V and J are TRBV6-4 and TRBJ2-1, with D perhaps assigned TRBD1 or TRBD2 (5 bases each). CDR1 is MRHNA, CDR2 SNTAGT, per germline. The CDR3 is made up of 14 amino acids. Trimming took 1 base from V and 6 from J, leaving 10 bases between them. CDR3: CASSDFWGSNEQFF. CDR3 coding DNA: TGTGCCAGCAGTGACTTTTGGGGGAGCAATGAGCAGTTCTTC.

This clonotype was observed a few times. Here the CDR3 DNA reads TGTGCCAGCAGCTCACTGGACAGGGTTCGGACAGATACGCAGTATTTT. Amino acid sequence: CASSSLDRVRTDTQYF. This rearrangement joins TRBV7-6 to TRBJ2-3; TRBD1 aligns across 8 bases. CDR3 length: 16 residues. V was pared by 4 bases and J by 3 bases, with 9 bases of the junction left unmatched. The germline gives CDR1 SGHVS, CDR2 FNYEAQ.

This clonotype was seen a handful of times. The chain combines TRBV28 with TRBJ1-2; D is unresolved. V was cut by 4 bases and J by 4 bases, with 13 bases left in between. The CDR3 totals 14 residues. CDR1 MDHEN and CDR2 SYDVKM come from the germline V gene. This chain's CDR3 is CASSSPPGSYGYTF. The CDR3 DNA is TGTGCCAGCAGTTCACCACCGGGTAGCTATGGCTACACCTTC.

The table lists this clonotype with a few counts. The V call is TRBV29-1, the J call TRBJ2-7; 10 nucleotides agree with TRBD1. The J segment lost 6 bases and the V segment lost 5 bases, leaving 10 bases of the junction unmatched. The CDR3 is made up of 14 amino acids. Germline CDR1 is SQVTM and CDR2 is ANQGSEA. The CDR3: CSVKDRQGAVEQYF. CDR3 bases: TGCAGCGTTAAGGATAGACAGGGGGCGGTCGAGCAGTACTTC.

There are many counts of this clonotype. The chain uses TRBV12-3 or TRBV12-4 and TRBJ1-5; possibly TRBD1 for D (5 bases). V was trimmed by 4 bases and J by 4 bases, leaving 11 bases between them. The CDR3 runs 14 residues. This CDR3 reads CASSSGDPNQPQHF. The CDR3 region has the DNA TGTGCCAGCAGTTCGGGGGACCCAAATCAGCCCCAGCATTTT.

In this sample, this clonotype turned up many times. The chain combines TRBV5-5 with TRBJ2-2, with TRBD2 matching 11 bases. CDR3 size: 16 residues. The germline V gene has CDR1 SGHKS and CDR2 YYEKEE (reference sequence). Losses at the gene ends were 2 bases for V and 4 bases for J; bases not matched to a gene: 4. CDR3 protein: CASSFSSGRSTGELFF. CDR3 in DNA: TGTGCCAGCAGCTTCTCTAGCGGGAGGTCCACCGGGGAGCTGTTTTTT.

In this sample, this clonotype turned up many times. This chain joins TRBV20-1 and TRBJ2-7; 7 bases fit TRBD2. V lost 5 bases and J lost 5; bases outside the gene matches: 6. CDR1 is DFQATT, CDR2 SNEGSKA, per germline (reference sequence). This CDR3 is built from 12 residues. CDR3 residues: CSAGGLQDEQYF. Here the CDR3 DNA reads TGCAGTGCTGGGGGACTACAGGACGAGCAGTACTTC.